The 8 T cell receptor beta chains in this list originate from one sample, sequenced in a study of blood T cell repertoires in COVID-19. Repertoires were generated with immunoSEQ multiplex PCR, while TCRdb's copy carries only in-frame clones and drops some. The data show 200,000 or so clones, roughly nine tenths seen once. The material sequenced was PBMCs or T cells enriched from blood (not recorded which). The receptors were gathered from a young woman in a cohort exposed to, infected with or recovered from COVID-19 (not recorded which).

J is TRBJ1-5 and V is TRBV25-1; weak D call: TRBD1 (5 bases). Germline CDR1 and CDR2: MGHDK and SYGVNS. The CDR3 has 16 residues. V lost 3 bases and J 4 bases, leaving 16 bases between the germline ends. The CDR3 loop reads CASSEAGVGGNQPQHF. CDR3 nucleotide sequence: TGTGCCAGCAGTGAGGCCGGAGTCGGGGGGAATCAGCCCCAGCATTTT. Based on the CDR3 plus reference TRBV25-1 and TRBJ1-5, the full variable domain is EADIYQTPRYLVIGTGKKITLECSQTMGHDKMYWYQQDPGMELHLIHYSYGVNSTEKGDLSSESTVSRIRTEHFPLTLESARPSHTSQYLCASSEAGVGGNQPQHFGDGTRLSIL.

For the CDR3, the DNA is TGTGCCTGGAGTTGGGGGAGGTCAGATACGCAGTATTTT. Its protein product is CAWSWGRSDTQYF. The V gene is TRBV30, the J gene TRBJ2-3; a weak D match, TRBD2 (6 bases). The CDR3 runs to 13 residues. Germline loops: CDR1 GTSNPN, CDR2 SVGIG (reference sequence). The V end lost 2 bases, the J end lost 4 bases, and 10 bases lay between the germline ends.

This clone was observed a single time. The chain combines TRBV7-6 with TRBJ1-4; 7 nucleotides align to TRBD1. In germline, CDR1 is SGHVS, CDR2 FNYEAQ. The CDR3 spans 14 residues. The J segment lost 5 bases and the V segment lost 4 bases, leaving 4 bases of the junction unmatched. CDR3 sequence: CASSSGQDNEKLFF. The CDR3 DNA is TGTGCCAGCAGCTCCGGACAGGACAATGAAAAACTGTTTTTT.

The V gene is TRBV4-1, the J gene TRBJ1-4; no firm D call. Trimming removed 0 bases from V and 8 bases from J, with 13 bases in between. The CDR3 has 15 residues. CDR1 is MGHRA and CDR2 is YSYEKL in the germline V gene. The CDR3 region is CASSQDAGGREKLFF. DNA for the CDR3: TGCGCCAGCAGCCAAGACGCGGGAGGGCGCGAAAAACTGTTTTTT.

This clone was detected once. Here the CDR3 DNA reads TGTGCCAGCAGCTTATCTCGGACAGGTAACTATAGCAATCAGCCCCAGCATTTT. Amino acids: CASSLSRTGNYSNQPQHF. The rearrangement links TRBV7-6 to TRBJ1-5; 7 bases are a match to TRBD1. Unmatched junction bases numbered 10, after V lost 2 bases and J lost 0 bases. Germline V gene data show CDR1 as SGHVS and CDR2 as FNYEAQ. The CDR3 is 18 amino acids.

The chain recombines TRBV14 with TRBJ1-1; D unclear. This CDR3 is built from 16 residues. V lost 0 bases to trimming and J lost 4 bases, with 15 bases between them. CDR1 SGHDN and CDR2 FVKESK come from the germline V gene. Here the CDR3 reads CASSQDWLLAGTEAFF. The DNA for the CDR3 is TGTGCCAGCAGCCAAGATTGGCTCCTTGCGGGCACTGAAGCTTTCTTT.

The rearrangement uses TRBV28 and TRBJ1-2; D is uncertain. The V end lost 3 bases, the J end lost 0 bases, and 5 bases lay between the germline ends. CDR1 MDHEN and CDR2 SYDVKM come from the germline V gene. The CDR3 runs to 13 residues. The CDR3, as DNA: TGTGCCAGCAGTTTCAACACTAACTATGGCTACACCTTC. As protein: CASSFNTNYGYTF.

CDR3 bases: TGTGCCAGCAGCTTAGCCGAGGACACTGAAGCTTTCTTT. It encodes CASSLAEDTEAFF. The chain couples TRBV7-3 to TRBJ1-1; D gene uncertain. V lost 2 bases and J 3 bases, leaving 7 bases between the germline ends. The germline CDR1 and CDR2 sequences are SGHTA and FQGTGA. The CDR3 has 13 amino acids.